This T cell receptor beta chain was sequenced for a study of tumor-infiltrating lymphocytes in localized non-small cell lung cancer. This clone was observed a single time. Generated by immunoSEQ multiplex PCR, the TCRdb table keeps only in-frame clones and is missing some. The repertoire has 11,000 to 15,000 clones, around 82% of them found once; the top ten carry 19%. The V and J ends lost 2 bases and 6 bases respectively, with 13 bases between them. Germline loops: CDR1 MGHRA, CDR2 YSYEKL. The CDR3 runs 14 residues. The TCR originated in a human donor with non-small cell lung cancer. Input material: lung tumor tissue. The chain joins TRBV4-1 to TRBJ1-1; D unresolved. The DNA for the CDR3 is TGCGCCAGCAGCCAAACAGCACTGGAACCTGAAGCTTTCTTT. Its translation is CASSQTALEPEAFF.